The clone carrying this T cell receptor (beta chain) was recorded many times. The entry originates in a study of T cells in Graves' hyperthyroidism and ophthalmopathy. Template material for amplifying TCR beta CDR3 regions consisted of RNA transcripts. In the first-round RT-PCR of the TCR CDR3, the HTBI primer set was used. TCRdb processed the multiplex PCR reads anew with MiXCR; each CDR3 protein has one entry. The top ten clones hold about 3.5% of a sample with 360,000 or so distinct CDR3 sequences, 15% to 20% of them seen once. This clonotype originated in a woman younger than 30 with Graves' hyperthyroidism. The sequenced sample consisted of blood.

CDR3 region: CASSPRDISYEQYF. In nucleotides, the CDR3 is TGTGCCAGCAGCCCCCGGGACATCTCCTACGAGCAGTACTTC. This sequence joins TRBV11-1 and TRBJ2-7; possible D gene TRBD1, 6 bases. Germline V lookup: CDR1 SGHAT, CDR2 FQDESV (reference sequence). This CDR3 comprises 14 residues. V lost 5 bases, J lost 0 bases, and 11 bases lay in between.